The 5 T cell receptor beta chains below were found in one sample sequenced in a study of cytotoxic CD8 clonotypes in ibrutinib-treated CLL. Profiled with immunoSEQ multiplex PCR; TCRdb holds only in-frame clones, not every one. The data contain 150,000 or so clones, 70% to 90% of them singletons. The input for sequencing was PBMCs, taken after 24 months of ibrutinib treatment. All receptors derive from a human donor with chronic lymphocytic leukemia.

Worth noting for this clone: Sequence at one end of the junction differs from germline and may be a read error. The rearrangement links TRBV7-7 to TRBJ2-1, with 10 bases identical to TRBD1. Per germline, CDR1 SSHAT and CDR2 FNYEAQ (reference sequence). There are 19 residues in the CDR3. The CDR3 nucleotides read TGTGCCAACAGCCTCGCCAAATCTGGGTCGGGACAGGGGTACAATGAGCAGTTCTTC. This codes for CANSLAKSGSGQGYNEQFF.

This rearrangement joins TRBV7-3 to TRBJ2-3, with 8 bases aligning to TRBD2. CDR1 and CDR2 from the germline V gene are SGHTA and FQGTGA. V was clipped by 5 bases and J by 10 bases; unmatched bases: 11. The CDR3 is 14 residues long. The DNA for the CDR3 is TGTGCCAGCAGCCCTTCGACTAGCGCGGGGGCGCAGTATTTT. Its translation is CASSPSTSAGAQYF.

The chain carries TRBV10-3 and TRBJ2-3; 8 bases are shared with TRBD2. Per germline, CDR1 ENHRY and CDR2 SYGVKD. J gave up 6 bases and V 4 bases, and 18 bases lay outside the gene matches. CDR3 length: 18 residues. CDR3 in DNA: TGTGCCATCAGTGGGTCTCCCGGGAGGGCTATTCTTGGGGATACGCAGTATTTT. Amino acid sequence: CAISGSPGRAILGDTQYF.

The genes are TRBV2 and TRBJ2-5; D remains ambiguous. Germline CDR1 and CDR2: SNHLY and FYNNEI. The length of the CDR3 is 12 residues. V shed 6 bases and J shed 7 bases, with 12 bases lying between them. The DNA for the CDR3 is TGTGCCAGCAGGGTCTCGCGAGGGACCCAGTACTTC. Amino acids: CASRVSRGTQYF.

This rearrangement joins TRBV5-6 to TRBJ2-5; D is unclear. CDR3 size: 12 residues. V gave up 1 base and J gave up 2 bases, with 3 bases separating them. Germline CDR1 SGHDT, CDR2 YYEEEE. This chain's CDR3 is CASSLLQETQYF. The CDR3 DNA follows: TGTGCCAGCAGCTTGTTACAAGAGACCCAGTACTTC.